The table lists the clone carrying this T cell receptor beta chain with many counts. Its antigen is not identified. The sample originates from a study of tumor and adjacent non-tumor tissue in lung cancer. The CDR3 extends over 14 amino acids. Germline CDR1 DFQATT, CDR2 SNEGSKA (reference sequence). J was trimmed by 3 bases and V by 1 base; bases with no gene match: 4. The study's findings and limits: Tumor repertoires had a smaller top 100 clone share than normal lung.

The template was RNA from unsorted bulk tissue. Three rounds of nested PCR, following a modified ARM-PCR protocol, produced the TCRbeta library. Via MiXCR, TCRdb re-called the multiplex PCR reads, giving one row per CDR3 protein. Of roughly 76,000 distinct CDR3 sequences in the sample, less than 75% were seen once. The receptor was derived from a woman aged 70-85 years with non-small cell lung cancer. The chain has TRBV20-1 and TRBJ2-7, with TRBD1 identical over 9 bases. The specimen was lung tumor tissue. CDR3 amino acids: CSARVGTGLYEQYF. The CDR3 DNA follows: TGCAGTGCTAGAGTCGGGACAGGGCTCTACGAGCAGTACTTC.